Listed here is a single TCR beta chain. Its antigen is still unknown. These data are taken from a study of cytomegalovirus exposure and HLA in healthy donors. Notes on the study in general: Immune exposure information available was restricted to CMV serostatus. As a later analysis revealed, most CMV-associated TCR beta chains appeared HLA-restricted.

V dropped 3 bases and J dropped 4 bases, with 10 bases sitting between them. This CDR3 is built from 14 residues. Germline CDR1 MNHNS, CDR2 SASEGT. 60 Vbeta and 13 Jbeta primers were used in PCR. Here immunoSEQ multiplex PCR was the method, and the copy in TCRdb shows in-frame clones only, minus some. This table holds about 120,000 clones, 65% to 90% found once. Sequencing was performed on PBMCs. The genes are TRBV6-1 and TRBJ1-5; D gene ambiguous. This sequence was found in a woman in her forties in good health and CMV-seronegative. The CDR3 loop reads CASSEGSWNQPQHF. The DNA for the CDR3 is TGTGCCAGCAGTGAGGGGAGTTGGAATCAGCCCCAGCATTTT.